These T cell receptor beta chains were read from a single sample in a study of early stage breast cancer tumors. The protocol was immunoSEQ multiplex PCR, while the TCRdb copy is restricted to in-frame clones and leaves out a portion. The sample carries roughly 25,000 clones, about two thirds recorded once. Sequenced: breast tumor tissue. Every receptor here comes from a person in their 60s with breast cancer. CDR3s include the opening cysteine and the closing phenylalanine or tryptophan. A D gene is named only where the DNA matches it firmly. Rows give clone size only sometimes, using once, few, many, or a class for an expanded clone.

size: few
J: TRBJ2-7
D: TRBD1
V: TRBV28
CDR3: CASRGTGWPSSYEQYF
DNA: TGTGCCAGCAGGGGGACAGGGTGGCCCAGCTCCTACGAGCAGTACTTC

size: .
J: TRBJ2-7
D: TRBD2
V: TRBV4-3
CDR3: CASSQDISAGGQSEQYF
DNA: TGCGCCAGCAGCCAAGATATTTCGGCGGGAGGGCAATCCGAGCAGTACTTC

size: .
J: TRBJ1-2
D: .
V: TRBV19
CDR3: CASSIDRRGARDGYTF
DNA: TGTGCCAGTAGTATCGATCGGCGGGGGGCGCGGGATGGCTACACCTTC

size: .
J: TRBJ2-7
D: .
V: TRBV29-1
CDR3: CSVGAGNSYEQYF
DNA: TGCAGCGTTGGAGCAGGGAATAGCTACGAGCAGTACTTC

size: .
J: TRBJ1-2
D: TRBD1
V: TRBV30
CDR3: CALQIGDSYGYTF
DNA: TGTGCCTTACAAATCGGGGACAGCTATGGCTACACCTTC

size: .
J: TRBJ1-3
D: TRBD1
V: TRBV7-9
CDR3: CASSRDRRGNTIYF
DNA: TGTGCCAGCAGCCGGGACAGGCGAGGAAACACCATATATTTT

size: .
J: TRBJ2-7
D: .
V: TRBV4-3
CDR3: CASSQGVGVYEQYF
DNA: TGCGCCAGCAGCCAAGGGGTGGGAGTCTACGAGCAGTACTTC

size: .
J: TRBJ2-2
D: TRBD1
V: TRBV5-1
CDR3: CASSLQGARTGELFF
DNA: TGCGCCAGCAGCCTACAGGGGGCGCGCACCGGGGAGCTGTTTTTT

size: .
J: TRBJ2-5
D: TRBD2
V: TRBV18
CDR3: CASSPRTSEREGRETQYF
DNA: TGTGCCAGCTCACCACGGACCAGTGAGCGGGAGGGACGGGAGACCCAGTACTTC

size: .
J: TRBJ1-2
D: .
V: TRBV7-3
CDR3: CASSLSGARGSGYTF
DNA: TGTGCCAGCAGCTTAAGCGGGGCCCGGGGAAGTGGCTACACCTTC

size: .
J: TRBJ2-3
D: TRBD2
V: TRBV7-6
CDR3: CASSLRTSGRAVADTQYF
DNA: TGTGCCAGCAGCTTAAGGACTAGCGGGAGGGCCGTCGCAGATACGCAGTATTTT

size: .
J: TRBJ2-6
D: TRBD1
V: TRBV14
CDR3: CASSQPGQSFSGANVLTF
DNA: TGTGCCAGCAGCCAGCCGGGACAGTCATTCTCTGGGGCCAACGTCCTGACTTTC

size: once
J: TRBJ1-1
D: .
V: TRBV19
CDR3: CASSIVRGAEAFF
DNA: TGTGCCAGTAGTATTGTCCGAGGCGCTGAAGCTTTCTTT

size: .
J: TRBJ2-1
D: .
V: TRBV4-1
CDR3: CASSQEGANEQFF
DNA: TGCGCCAGCAGCCAAGAGGGGGCCAATGAGCAGTTCTTC

size: .
J: TRBJ2-2
D: TRBD2
V: TRBV7-9
CDR3: CASSPGLADTGELFF
DNA: TGTGCCAGCAGCCCGGGACTAGCGGACACCGGGGAGCTGTTTTTT

size: .
J: TRBJ2-6
D: TRBD2
V: TRBV10-3
CDR3: CAISEGRTSGRAGSGANVLTF
DNA: TGTGCCATCAGTGAGGGGAGGACTAGCGGGAGGGCCGGATCTGGGGCCAACGTCCTGACTTTC

size: .
J: TRBJ2-5
D: .
V: TRBV11-3
CDR3: CASSPPLVVRKTQYF
DNA: TGTGCCAGCAGTCCCCCCCTGGTGGTTAGAAAGACCCAGTACTTC

size: .
J: TRBJ1-5
D: .
V: TRBV7-2
CDR3: CASSYTGESNQPQHF
DNA: TGTGCCAGCAGCTATACAGGAGAAAGCAATCAGCCCCAGCATTTT

size: .
J: TRBJ2-7
D: TRBD1
V: TRBV2
CDR3: CASSPHFSGGGEQYF
DNA: TGTGCCAGCAGTCCCCACTTTTCAGGGGGTGGCGAGCAGTACTTC

size: .
J: TRBJ1-1
D: .
V: TRBV6-1
CDR3: CASSVEVNTEAFF
DNA: TGTGCCAGCTCGGTCGAAGTGAACACTGAAGCTTTCTTT

size: few
J: TRBJ1-5
D: TRBD1
V: TRBV7-9
CDR3: CASSLSGQGIGNQPQHF
DNA: TGTGCCAGCAGCTTGTCGGGACAGGGTATAGGCAATCAGCCCCAGCATTTT

size: .
J: TRBJ2-5
D: TRBD2
V: TRBV9
CDR3: CASSSLAGDPKETQYF
DNA: TGTGCCAGCAGCTCCCTAGCGGGAGACCCCAAAGAGACCCAGTACTTC

size: .
J: TRBJ2-7
D: TRBD2
V: TRBV6-1
CDR3: CASSESLAGPYEQYF
DNA: TGTGCCAGCAGTGAATCCCTAGCGGGACCCTACGAGCAGTACTTC

size: .
J: TRBJ1-5
D: .
V: TRBV10-3
CDR3: CAISESLFNQPQHF
DNA: TGTGCCATCAGTGAGTCCCTCTTCAATCAGCCCCAGCATTTT

size: .
J: TRBJ1-3
D: .
V: TRBV11-3
CDR3: CASSLALTGTTIYF
DNA: TGTGCCAGCAGCTTAGCCCTTACAGGAACCACCATATATTTT

size: .
J: TRBJ1-5
D: .
V: TRBV4-1
CDR3: CASSQGSLRPPYSNQPQHF
DNA: TGCGCCAGCAGCCAAGGTTCGCTTCGCCCACCCTATAGCAATCAGCCCCAGCATTTT

size: .
J: TRBJ1-5
D: .
V: TRBV29-1
CDR3: CSTGGEGNQPQHF
DNA: TGCAGTACCGGGGGTGAGGGCAATCAGCCCCAGCATTTT

size: few
J: TRBJ1-4
D: .
V: TRBV5-4
CDR3: CASRPTPGGEKLFF
DNA: TGTGCCAGCAGACCGACTCCAGGAGGGGAAAAACTGTTTTTT

size: .
J: TRBJ2-6
D: TRBD1
V: TRBV5-6
CDR3: CASTGQGISGANVLTF
DNA: TGTGCCAGCACTGGACAGGGGATCTCTGGGGCCAACGTCCTGACTTTC

size: .
J: TRBJ2-1
D: TRBD2
V: TRBV6-6
CDR3: CASSPSSGRGNNEQFF
DNA: TGTGCCAGCAGTCCGAGTAGCGGGAGGGGAAACAATGAGCAGTTCTTC

size: .
J: TRBJ1-5
D: .
V: TRBV29-1
CDR3: CSVGGRGKGQPQHF
DNA: TGCAGCGTGGGGGGTAGGGGAAAGGGACAGCCCCAGCATTTT

size: once
J: TRBJ2-7
D: TRBD1
V: TRBV6-6
CDR3: CASSQRGPGDEQYF
DNA: TGTGCCAGCAGTCAGAGGGGGCCGGGTGACGAGCAGTACTTC

size: .
J: TRBJ2-3
D: .
V: TRBV11-3
CDR3: CASSLGRSTDTQYF
DNA: TGTGCCAGCAGCTTAGGGCGGAGCACAGATACGCAGTATTTT

size: .
J: TRBJ2-2
D: .
V: TRBV27
CDR3: CASSPTYGGTGELFF
DNA: TGTGCCAGCAGTCCAACCTATGGGGGGACCGGGGAGCTGTTTTTT

size: .
J: TRBJ1-5
D: .
V: TRBV19
CDR3: CASVGRVRNQPQHF
DNA: TGTGCCAGTGTTGGCCGGGTTCGCAATCAGCCCCAGCATTTT

size: few
J: TRBJ1-5
D: .
V: TRBV7-9
CDR3: CASSGSGDQPQHF
DNA: TGTGCCAGCAGCGGATCAGGGGATCAGCCCCAGCATTTT

size: .
J: TRBJ2-1
D: TRBD2
V: TRBV11-2
CDR3: CASSLSPIAGGPGEQFF
DNA: TGTGCCAGCAGCTTATCTCCCATAGCGGGAGGGCCGGGTGAGCAGTTCTTC

size: few
J: TRBJ2-5
D: TRBD1
V: TRBV11-3
CDR3: CASSKGQQGQETQYF
DNA: TGTGCCAGCAGCAAAGGCCAACAGGGGCAAGAGACCCAGTACTTC

size: few
J: TRBJ2-7
D: TRBD2
V: TRBV11-2
CDR3: CASSPIGLADYEQYF
DNA: TGTGCCAGCAGCCCGATTGGACTAGCGGACTACGAGCAGTACTTC

size: .
J: TRBJ1-5
D: TRBD1
V: TRBV5-4
CDR3: CASAGGQGVLQPQHF
DNA: TGTGCCAGCGCGGGGGGACAGGGGGTCCTTCAGCCCCAGCATTTT

size: few
J: TRBJ2-5
D: .
V: TRBV30
CDR3: CAWKRGEETQYF
DNA: TGTGCCTGGAAAAGGGGCGAAGAGACCCAGTACTTC

size: .
J: TRBJ1-1
D: .
V: TRBV6-6
CDR3: CASRSGVTEAFF
DNA: TGTGCCAGCAGGTCGGGGGTCACTGAAGCTTTCTTT

size: .
J: TRBJ2-5
D: .
V: TRBV6-1
CDR3: CASTLGSTGQETQYF
DNA: TGTGCCAGCACCCTAGGATCGACAGGACAAGAGACCCAGTACTTC

size: .
J: TRBJ2-3
D: .
V: TRBV7-9
CDR3: CASTTRVTDTQYF
DNA: TGTGCCAGTACGACGCGGGTCACAGATACGCAGTATTTT

size: .
J: TRBJ1-2
D: .
V: TRBV2
CDR3: CASSEDGFYGYTF
DNA: TGTGCCAGCAGTGAAGATGGCTTTTATGGCTACACCTTC

size: .
J: TRBJ2-7
D: .
V: TRBV30
CDR3: CAWSVLGDEQYF
DNA: TGTGCCTGGAGTGTACTAGGAGACGAGCAGTACTTC

size: few
J: TRBJ1-3
D: TRBD1
V: TRBV19
CDR3: CASSPPGTGSGNTIYF
DNA: TGTGCCAGTAGTCCCCCCGGGACAGGGTCTGGAAACACCATATATTTT

size: .
J: TRBJ2-7
D: .
V: TRBV7-2
CDR3: CASSLGSTGSEQYF
DNA: TGTGCCAGCAGCTTAGGGAGTACAGGGTCCGAGCAGTACTTC

size: .
J: TRBJ1-1
D: TRBD1
V: TRBV2
CDR3: CASILGQGYTEAFF
DNA: TGTGCCAGCATTCTCGGACAGGGTTACACTGAAGCTTTCTTT

size: .
J: TRBJ2-5
D: TRBD1
V: TRBV6-1
CDR3: CASSAVDRAETQYF
DNA: TGTGCCAGCAGTGCTGTTGACAGGGCGGAGACCCAGTACTTC

size: .
J: TRBJ1-2
D: .
V: TRBV10-3
CDR3: CASRNGPSGGYTF
DNA: TGTGCCAGCCGGAACGGTCCATCGGGGGGCTACACCTTC